Following are 20 T cell receptor beta chains from one sample sequenced in a study of cytomegalovirus exposure and HLA in healthy donors. Sequenced by immunoSEQ multiplex PCR; TCRdb stores in-frame clones only, minus some. Of just under 65,000 clones listed, 85% to 95% are singletons. The source material was PBMCs. The receptors stem from a woman between 18 and 29 years old in good health and CMV-seropositive.

This clone was counted a single time. J is TRBJ1-6 and V is TRBV4-1, with TRBD1 as a possible D gene (5 bases). This CDR3 is built from 16 residues. Germline V gene lookup returns CDR1 MGHRA and CDR2 YSYEKL. V was pared by 4 bases and J by 7 bases, with 17 bases between. The CDR3 region is CASSPEPHGGNSPLHF. The CDR3 DNA reads as TGCGCCAGCAGCCCCGAGCCCCACGGGGGGAATTCACCCCTCCACTTT.

This rearrangement joins TRBV5-4 to TRBJ1-2; no firm D call. From germline, CDR1 is SGHNT and CDR2 YYREEE (reference sequence). Trimming pared 2 bases from V and 4 bases from J, leaving 12 bases between. There are 14 residues in the CDR3. The DNA of the CDR3 is TGTGCCAGCAGCTTCGGGGTGGGTGGCTATGGCTACACCTTC. Encoded protein: CASSFGVGGYGYTF.

The genes are TRBV28 and TRBJ2-6; TRBD1 aligns across 8 bases. The germline gives CDR1 MDHEN, CDR2 SYDVKM. This CDR3 comprises 17 residues. Trimming at V came to 4 bases and at J to 3 bases, leaving 8 bases not matched to a gene. This CDR3 is CASSSWTGLLGANVLTF. The CDR3 bases are TGTGCCAGCAGTTCATGGACAGGGCTGCTTGGGGCCAACGTCCTGACTTTC. Full variable domain (missing parts from reference TRBV28 and TRBJ2-6): DVKVTQSSRYLVKRTGEKVFLECVQDMDHENMFWYRQDPGLGLRLIYFSYDVKMKEKGDIPEGYSVSREKKERFSLILESASTNQTSMYLCASSSWTGLLGANVLTFGAGSRLTVL.

This clone was observed a single time. CDR3 coding DNA: TGTGCCAGCACAACTCAGGCAGTGGCTGGGGCCAACGTCCTGACTTTC. Residues: CASTTQAVAGANVLTF. The V gene is TRBV7-2, the J gene TRBJ2-6; D remains unclear. Germline loops: CDR1 SGHTA, CDR2 FQGNSA. The CDR3 totals 16 residues. V was cut by 7 bases and J by 2 bases, with 15 bases left in between.

The chain couples TRBV5-1 to TRBJ2-3; 8 nucleotides agree with TRBD2. CDR1 is SGHRS and CDR2 is YFSETQ in the germline V gene. The J segment lost 4 bases and the V segment lost 0 bases, leaving 4 bases of the junction unmatched. The CDR3 covers 15 residues. The CDR3, as DNA: TGCGCCAGCAGCTTGGCCGGGACTAGGTCAGATACGCAGTATTTT. Translated, it gives CASSLAGTRSDTQYF.

The chain carries TRBV28 and TRBJ2-1; 10 nucleotides line up with TRBD2. CDR1 is MDHEN, CDR2 SYDVKM, per germline. CDR3 length equals 15 residues. After removal of 3 bases from V and 8 bases from J, the junction contained 7 bases not matched to a gene. The CDR3, as DNA: TGTGCCAGCAGTTTTGGGCCTAGCGGGAGCTATGAGCAGTTCTTC. Protein: CASSFGPSGSYEQFF.

The rearrangement uses TRBV7-3 and TRBJ2-7; D possibly corresponds to TRBD1 (5 bases). Germline V gives CDR1 SGHTA, CDR2 FQGTGA. Trimming took 2 bases from V and 4 from J, leaving 18 bases between them. There are 16 residues in the CDR3. The CDR3 reads CASSLGAPNSGYEQYF. The CDR3 coding sequence is TGTGCCAGCAGCTTAGGGGCCCCCAATAGTGGATACGAGCAGTACTTC.

The J gene is TRBJ1-1, the V gene TRBV7-3; D unresolved. There are 13 residues in the CDR3. V lost 2 bases to trimming and J lost 1 base, with 5 bases between them. Germline V gene lookup returns CDR1 SGHTA and CDR2 FQGTGA. The CDR3 bases are TGTGCCAGCAGCTTAGAAGCGAACACTGAAGCTTTCTTT. Translated: CASSLEANTEAFF.

The V call is TRBV27, the J call TRBJ2-2; maybe TRBD1 (6 bases). V lost 3 bases, J lost 0 bases, and 14 bases lay in between. The CDR3 spans 17 residues. Germline-derived CDR1 and CDR2 are MNHEY and SMNVEV (reference sequence). DNA of the CDR3: TGTGCCAGCAGTTTTCGACAGGCCCTCGCGAACACCGGGGAGCTGTTTTTT. Its translation is CASSFRQALANTGELFF.

V is TRBV9 and J is TRBJ2-1, with 8 bases aligning to TRBD2. The germline gives CDR1 SGDLS, CDR2 YYNGEE. J was trimmed by 4 bases and V by 0 bases; bases with no gene match: 3. This CDR3 comprises 15 residues. CDR3 bases: TGTGCCAGCAGCGTAGATCCTAGCGGGTACAATGAGCAGTTCTTC. Translating gives CASSVDPSGYNEQFF.

The rearrangement joins TRBV7-2 to TRBJ2-7, with TRBD1 matching 11 bases. The trim removed 1 base at V and 2 bases at J, leaving 1 base unmatched. The germline V gene encodes CDR1 SGHTA and CDR2 FQGNSA. The CDR3 is 15 residues long. The CDR3 nucleotides read TGTGCCAGCAGCTTAGGGGGACAGGGGGCCTACGAGCAGTACTTC. It codes for CASSLGGQGAYEQYF.

This clone was seen just once. The chain combines TRBV7-7 with TRBJ2-7; D call uncertain. This CDR3 contains 13 residues. V gave up 1 base and J gave up 3 bases, with 7 bases separating them. Germline V gene data show CDR1 as SSHAT and CDR2 as FNYEAQ (reference sequence). CDR3 in DNA: TGTGCCAGCAGCTTAGGACTGGGCTACGAGCAGTACTTC. This sequence encodes CASSLGLGYEQYF.

In its sample, this clone was seen a few times. This chain links TRBV7-6 with TRBJ2-7, with 7 bases aligning to TRBD2. Trimming removed 0 bases from V and 6 bases from J; junction bases left unmatched: 5. CDR1 and CDR2 from the germline V gene are SGHVS and FNYEAQ. This CDR3 has 14 amino acids. The CDR3 spells CASSLAGPGGEQYF. The CDR3 region has the DNA TGTGCCAGCAGCTTAGCTGGGCCGGGGGGCGAGCAGTACTTC.

V gene TRBV19 combines with J gene TRBJ2-7; 13 nucleotides line up with TRBD2. Germline V gives CDR1 LNHDA, CDR2 SQIVND (reference sequence). V trimming: 4 bases; J trimming: 6 bases; junction bases outside the gene matches: 12. This CDR3 region has 17 residues. CDR3: CASSNSGTSGIDREQYF. CDR3 in DNA: TGTGCCAGTAGTAATTCGGGGACTAGCGGGATTGACCGCGAGCAGTACTTC.

The chain employs TRBV29-1 and TRBJ1-4; 8 nucleotides line up with TRBD1. J lost 7 bases, V lost 3 bases, and 10 bases had no gene match. The CDR3 covers 15 residues. Germline-derived CDR1 and CDR2 are SQVTM and ANQGSEA. In DNA form, the CDR3 reads TGCAGCGTTGAGGTCGGACAGGGACACACTGAAAAACTGTTTTTT. This encodes CSVEVGQGHTEKLFF.

In this sample, this clone turned up once. The chain links TRBV5-4 to TRBJ1-1; tentative D call: TRBD1 (6 bases). The germline V and J ends were trimmed by 4 bases and 2 bases, with 12 bases remaining between them. CDR1 is SGHNT and CDR2 is YYREEE in the germline V gene (reference sequence). CDR3 size: 14 residues. DNA for the CDR3: TGTGCCAGCAGCCAGGACAGAACTAACACTGAAGCTTTCTTT. Its protein is CASSQDRTNTEAFF.

V and J are TRBV7-9 and TRBJ2-3; D is ambiguous. The CDR3 has 15 residues. Germline loops: CDR1 SEHNR, CDR2 FQNEAQ (reference sequence). Trimming left V 0 bases short and J 2 bases short, with 9 bases between. The CDR3 coding sequence is TGTGCCAGCAGCTTAGCGGCAGGAAACACAGATACGCAGTATTTT. Residues: CASSLAAGNTDTQYF.

This sequence joins TRBV28 and TRBJ1-2, with 8 bases identical to TRBD1. From germline, CDR1 is MDHEN and CDR2 SYDVKM. V lost 4 bases, J lost 0 bases, and 7 bases stayed unmatched. The CDR3 is 16 amino acids. CDR3 region: CASSSPSDRANYGYTF. As DNA, the CDR3 is TGTGCCAGCAGTTCCCCCTCGGACAGGGCTAACTATGGCTACACCTTC.

The chain couples TRBV28 to TRBJ1-2; D unresolved. V was trimmed by 2 bases and J by 8 bases, leaving 21 bases between them. The CDR3 sequence is 16 residues long. Germline CDR1 and CDR2: MDHEN and SYDVKM. CDR3 nucleotide sequence: TGTGCCAGCAGTTTAGGAGGTTCCCTTGGGGTAAGGGGCTACACCTTC. It codes for CASSLGGSLGVRGYTF.

This chain uses TRBV4-1 with TRBJ2-4; the D is unclear. Trimming removed 2 bases from V and 5 bases from J, with 13 bases in between. Per germline, CDR1 MGHRA and CDR2 YSYEKL. CDR3 length: 15 amino acids. CDR3 in amino acids: CASSQSTGWQNIQYF. The CDR3 DNA sequence: TGCGCCAGCAGCCAATCTACGGGTTGGCAAAACATTCAGTACTTC.